This TCR beta chain was identified in a study of T-cell reconstitution after alpha-beta-depleted transplantation in children. This sample's TCRbeta library carried unique molecular identifier barcodes. TCRdb passed the PCR reads through MiXCR, listing each CDR3 protein once. The repertoire holds around 400,000 distinct CDR3 sequences, with roughly 20% as singletons. CDR1 LGHDT and CDR2 YNNKEL come from the germline V gene (reference sequence). The CDR3 extends over 14 amino acids. V trimming: 8 bases; J trimming: 3 bases; junction bases outside the gene matches: 6. The clonotype was recovered from a human donor who donated a stem cell graft to a child with acute myeloid leukemia. The material sequenced was PBMCs from the stem cell graft donor, taken from the stem cell graft. V is TRBV3-1 and J is TRBJ2-2; TRBD2 matches at 7 bases. In nucleotides, the CDR3 is TGTGCCAGCTTCGGGCGGGGGTACACCGGGGAGCTGTTTTTT. It translates to CASFGRGYTGELFF.